These T cell receptor beta chains were read from a single sample in a study of spatial heterogeneity in lung cancer. In TCRdb, the 5' RACE reads were re-called with MiXCR into one record per CDR3 protein. The sample carries approximately 10,000 distinct CDR3 sequences, about 20% recorded once. Sequenced here: PBMCs, sampled at follow-up. These TCRs come from a male donor with early-stage non-small cell lung cancer. The CDR3 runs from the conserved cysteine through the conserved F or W. A D gene is named only where the DNA matches it firmly. Some rows mark clone size as missing; the rest say once, few, many or name a class of expanded clone.

d_gene: NA
abundance: many
j_gene: TRBJ1-1
len: 14
v_gene: TRBV7-9
CDR3aa: CASSKGRLSTEAFF
CDR3nt: TGTGCCAGCAGCAAGGGGCGGTTGAGCACTGAAGCTTTCTTT

d_gene: TRBD2
abundance: NA
j_gene: TRBJ2-3
len: 16
v_gene: TRBV5-1
CDR3aa: CASSFYDGRATDTQYF
CDR3nt: TGCGCCAGCAGCTTTTACGACGGGAGGGCCACAGATACGCAGTATTTT

d_gene: NA
abundance: many
j_gene: TRBJ2-2
len: 16
v_gene: TRBV11-2
CDR3aa: CASSPRDGTNTGELFF
CDR3nt: TGTGCCAGCAGCCCCCGGGACGGAACGAACACCGGGGAGCTGTTTTTT

d_gene: TRBD1
abundance: NA
j_gene: TRBJ2-5
len: 13
v_gene: TRBV12-3/TRBV12-4
CDR3aa: CASRTGGTVTQYF
CDR3nt: TGTGCCAGCAGAACAGGGGGAACGGTGACCCAGTACTTC

d_gene: NA
abundance: few
j_gene: TRBJ1-6
len: 15
v_gene: TRBV28
CDR3aa: CASSLADGGDSPLHF
CDR3nt: TGTGCCAGCAGTTTAGCTGACGGGGGGGATTCACCCCTCCACTTT

d_gene: NA
abundance: once
j_gene: TRBJ1-4
len: 14
v_gene: TRBV28
CDR3aa: CACSLRRKNEKLFF
CDR3nt: TGTGCCTGCAGTTTACGGAGGAAAAATGAAAAACTGTTTTTT

d_gene: NA
abundance: many
j_gene: TRBJ2-7
len: 13
v_gene: TRBV20-1
CDR3aa: CSATDRSGHEQYF
CDR3nt: TGCAGTGCTACCGACCGCTCAGGTCACGAGCAGTACTTC

d_gene: NA
abundance: many
j_gene: TRBJ2-2
len: 16
v_gene: TRBV4-3
CDR3aa: CASSQDGGGYTGELFF
CDR3nt: TGCGCCAGCAGCCAAGATGGAGGGGGCTACACCGGGGAGCTGTTTTTT

d_gene: NA
abundance: many
j_gene: TRBJ2-2
len: 12
v_gene: TRBV5-6
CDR3aa: CASSFNTGELFF
CDR3nt: TGTGCCAGCAGCTTCAACACCGGGGAGCTGTTTTTT

d_gene: NA
abundance: NA
j_gene: TRBJ2-1
len: 13
v_gene: TRBV7-9
CDR3aa: CASSFWNRNEQFF
CDR3nt: TGTGCCAGCAGCTTCTGGAATCGCAATGAGCAGTTCTTC

d_gene: TRBD2
abundance: many
j_gene: TRBJ2-1
len: 16
v_gene: TRBV19
CDR3aa: CASSIAGLAKYNEQFF
CDR3nt: TGTGCCAGTAGTATAGCCGGACTAGCGAAATACAATGAGCAGTTCTTC

d_gene: TRBD2
abundance: few
j_gene: TRBJ2-7
len: 14
v_gene: TRBV10-3
CDR3aa: CAISGASGVYEQYF
CDR3nt: TGTGCCATCAGTGGGGCTAGCGGGGTTTACGAGCAGTACTTC

d_gene: NA
abundance: many
j_gene: TRBJ2-2
len: 13
v_gene: TRBV28
CDR3aa: CASTGPNTGELFF
CDR3nt: TGTGCCAGCACGGGGCCGAACACCGGGGAGCTGTTTTTT

d_gene: NA
abundance: many
j_gene: TRBJ1-3
len: 11
v_gene: TRBV30
CDR3aa: CAWSFGNTIYF
CDR3nt: TGTGCCTGGAGTTTTGGAAACACCATATATTTT

d_gene: NA
abundance: medium-sized
j_gene: TRBJ2-5
len: 16
v_gene: TRBV7-2
CDR3aa: CASSFGLALSTETQYF
CDR3nt: TGTGCCAGCAGCTTTGGGCTAGCCCTTTCGACAGAGACCCAGTACTTC

d_gene: NA
abundance: NA
j_gene: TRBJ1-4
len: 17
v_gene: TRBV2
CDR3aa: CASSAGRGGPTNEKLFF
CDR3nt: TGTGCCAGCAGTGCGGGCAGGGGCGGTCCAACTAATGAAAAACTGTTTTTT

d_gene: TRBD1
abundance: NA
j_gene: TRBJ1-2
len: 14
v_gene: TRBV28
CDR3aa: CASSSGQGARGYTF
CDR3nt: TGTGCCAGCAGTTCTGGACAGGGGGCGCGTGGCTACACCTTC

d_gene: TRBD2
abundance: medium-sized
j_gene: TRBJ2-5
len: 15
v_gene: TRBV11-2
CDR3aa: CASSAALAAQETQYF
CDR3nt: TGTGCCAGCAGCGCAGCACTAGCGGCACAAGAGACCCAGTACTTC

d_gene: NA
abundance: many
j_gene: TRBJ1-2
len: 13
v_gene: TRBV7-2
CDR3aa: CASSLDGAYGYTF
CDR3nt: TGTGCCAGCAGCTTAGACGGGGCCTATGGCTACACCTTC

d_gene: NA
abundance: many
j_gene: TRBJ2-7
len: 15
v_gene: TRBV10-1
CDR3aa: CASSESPASHEEQYF
CDR3nt: TGCGCCAGCAGTGAGTCTCCGGCCAGCCATGAAGAGCAGTACTTC

d_gene: TRBD2
abundance: medium-sized
j_gene: TRBJ2-4
len: 13
v_gene: TRBV29-1
CDR3aa: CSVEGAREGIQYF
CDR3nt: TGCAGCGTTGAGGGGGCCCGGGAGGGCATTCAGTACTTC

d_gene: TRBD2
abundance: NA
j_gene: TRBJ2-1
len: 17
v_gene: TRBV4-1
CDR3aa: CASSPRTSGSLGNEQFF
CDR3nt: TGCGCCAGCAGCCCCAGGACTAGCGGCAGCCTAGGGAATGAGCAGTTCTTC

d_gene: NA
abundance: many
j_gene: TRBJ1-5
len: 16
v_gene: TRBV6-1
CDR3aa: CASSVTGTSNNQPQHF
CDR3nt: TGTGCCAGCAGTGTCACCGGGACGTCCAACAATCAGCCCCAGCATTTT

d_gene: NA
abundance: NA
j_gene: TRBJ2-3
len: 14
v_gene: TRBV20-1
CDR3aa: CSARKGGGSDTQYF
CDR3nt: TGCAGTGCCCGAAAGGGGGGGGGATCAGATACGCAGTATTTT

d_gene: NA
abundance: few
j_gene: TRBJ2-1
len: 16
v_gene: TRBV20-1
CDR3aa: CSARDLGEGAGNEQFF
CDR3nt: TGCAGTGCTAGAGATTTGGGGGAAGGGGCCGGCAATGAGCAGTTCTTC

d_gene: NA
abundance: NA
j_gene: TRBJ2-1
len: 14
v_gene: TRBV6-6
CDR3aa: CASSLGAYYNEQFF
CDR3nt: TGTGCCAGCAGCCTCGGGGCCTACTACAATGAGCAGTTCTTC

d_gene: TRBD1
abundance: NA
j_gene: TRBJ2-5
len: 13
v_gene: TRBV20-1
CDR3aa: CSARKGALETQYF
CDR3nt: TGCAGTGCTAGAAAGGGGGCGTTGGAGACCCAGTACTTC

d_gene: NA
abundance: NA
j_gene: TRBJ2-1
len: 14
v_gene: TRBV6-2/TRBV6-3
CDR3aa: CASLNGDFYNEQFF
CDR3nt: TGTGCCAGCCTTAACGGAGACTTTTACAATGAGCAGTTCTTC

d_gene: NA
abundance: few
j_gene: TRBJ2-2
len: 13
v_gene: TRBV5-6
CDR3aa: CASSLSTTGELFF
CDR3nt: TGTGCCAGCAGCTTGTCGACGACCGGGGAGCTGTTTTTT

d_gene: NA
abundance: NA
j_gene: TRBJ2-1
len: 12
v_gene: TRBV28
CDR3aa: CASSTPGDEQFF
CDR3nt: TGTGCCAGCAGCACGCCCGGGGATGAGCAGTTCTTC

d_gene: NA
abundance: many
j_gene: TRBJ1-6
len: 16
v_gene: TRBV3-1
CDR3aa: CASRTETGTNNSPLHF
CDR3nt: TGTGCCAGCAGGACTGAAACCGGGACCAATAATTCACCCCTCCACTTT

d_gene: NA
abundance: NA
j_gene: TRBJ2-1
len: 15
v_gene: TRBV10-3
CDR3aa: CAITMGGLPSNEQFF
CDR3nt: TGTGCCATCACTATGGGCGGGCTACCGTCAAATGAGCAGTTCTTC

d_gene: TRBD1
abundance: many
j_gene: TRBJ2-3
len: 15
v_gene: TRBV11-2
CDR3aa: CASSQGQGRSDTQYF
CDR3nt: TGTGCCAGCAGCCAAGGACAGGGGCGGTCAGATACGCAGTATTTT

d_gene: NA
abundance: NA
j_gene: TRBJ2-1
len: 15
v_gene: TRBV24-1
CDR3aa: CATSGVGAFYNEQFF
CDR3nt: TGTGCCACCAGTGGGGTGGGGGCTTTCTACAATGAGCAGTTCTTC

d_gene: NA
abundance: many
j_gene: TRBJ1-6
len: 14
v_gene: TRBV28
CDR3aa: CASSSTGLASPLHF
CDR3nt: TGTGCCAGCAGTTCCACCGGTCTGGCTTCACCCCTCCACTTT

d_gene: NA
abundance: many
j_gene: TRBJ2-5
len: 15
v_gene: TRBV20-1
CDR3aa: CSARDRKGGQETQYF
CDR3nt: TGCAGTGCTAGAGATCGGAAGGGGGGGCAAGAGACCCAGTACTTC

d_gene: NA
abundance: NA
j_gene: TRBJ2-3
len: 13
v_gene: TRBV9
CDR3aa: CASSVTLTDTQYF
CDR3nt: TGTGCCAGCAGCGTAACGCTCACAGATACGCAGTATTTT